The 27 T cell receptor beta chains below were found in one sample sequenced in a study of PD-1 blockade in classical Hodgkin lymphoma. Time point given: newly diagnosed, previously untreated cHL patient sample. The CD4+ T cells used were purified from thawed PBMCs through magnetic negative selection. Clones were sequenced by immunoSEQ multiplex PCR, and TCRdb holds only the in-frame ones, with some missing. In the table there are about 35,000 clones, roughly 90% of which are singletons. Sequencing was done on a sample of CD4+ T cells from blood. The receptors were sampled from a human donor with classical Hodgkin lymphoma.

The chain carries TRBV7-2 and TRBJ2-3, with 12 positions matching TRBD2. The CDR3 sequence is 17 residues long. CDR1 is SGHTA, CDR2 FQGNSA, per germline. The V segment lost 5 bases and the J segment 14 bases; nucleotides outside the gene matches: 20. Here the CDR3 reads CASSPRTSGEHTVKRYF. The CDR3 bases are TGTGCCAGCAGCCCGAGGACTAGCGGGGAGCACACAGTAAAGAGGTATTTT.

The V call is TRBV5-1, the J call TRBJ1-2; D is ambiguous. The V and J ends lost 0 bases and 5 bases respectively, with 17 bases between them. Germline V CDR1 and CDR2: SGHRS, YFSETQ. The CDR3 sequence is 16 residues long. The CDR3 DNA follows: TGCGCCAGCAGCTTGGGTCTCCGGGAAAAGGAGTATGGCTACACCTTC. Its protein is CASSLGLREKEYGYTF.

This chain links TRBV6-1 with TRBJ1-2, with D perhaps TRBD1 (6 bases). The germline V and J ends were trimmed by 6 bases and 2 bases, with 10 bases remaining between them. CDR3 size: 13 residues. The germline V gene has CDR1 MNHNS and CDR2 SASEGT. This CDR3 reads CASSVDRNYGYTF. CDR3 nucleotide sequence: TGTGCCAGCAGCGTCGACAGGAACTATGGCTACACCTTC.

The chain joins TRBV5-1 to TRBJ2-1; 7 bases fit TRBD2. CDR3 length equals 15 residues. The ends lost 4 bases at V and 2 bases at J; junction bases unmatched: 6. Germline-derived CDR1 and CDR2 are SGHRS and YFSETQ. The chain's CDR3 is CASSPPSGAYNEQFF. In DNA, the CDR3 is TGCGCCAGCAGCCCCCCCAGCGGGGCCTACAATGAGCAGTTCTTC. The full variable domain, rest sourced from reference TRBV5-1 and TRBJ2-1, is KAGVTQTPRYLIKTRGQQVTLSCSPISGHRSVSWYQQTPGQGLQFLFEYFSETQRNKGNFPGRFSGRQFSNSRSEMNVSTLELGDSALYLCASSPPSGAYNEQFFGPGTRLTVL.

The CDR3 loop is CASSLGSLSLNTGELFF. The DNA for the CDR3 is TGTGCCAGCAGCTTAGGAAGTTTAAGCCTGAACACCGGGGAGCTGTTTTTT. This chain uses TRBV7-2 with TRBJ2-2; D not resolved. V dropped 1 base and J dropped 1 base, with 13 bases sitting between them. The CDR3 loop spans 17 amino acids. CDR1 SGHTA and CDR2 FQGNSA come from the germline V gene.

The chain employs TRBV5-1 and TRBJ1-4; D is possibly TRBD1 (5 bases). The CDR3 length is 15 residues. From germline, CDR1 is SGHRS and CDR2 YFSETQ. Between the trimmed V and J ends, which lost 0 bases and 7 bases, there was a span of 13 bases. The CDR3 region is CASSLESRGREKLFF. CDR3 nucleotide sequence: TGCGCCAGCAGCTTGGAGTCTCGGGGCCGTGAAAAACTGTTTTTT.

This chain connects TRBV5-1 to TRBJ1-1; D is unclear. Deletions cut 3 bases from V and 3 bases from J, with 9 bases between. Germline CDR1 and CDR2: SGHRS and YFSETQ. The CDR3 covers 13 residues. The CDR3, as DNA: TGCGCCAGCAGCTCCCGAGGTGACACTGAAGCTTTCTTT. It specifies CASSSRGDTEAFF.

CDR3 bases: TGTGCCCGACGTGGCGGGGCCTATGGCTACACCTTC. This translates into CARRGGAYGYTF. The chain links TRBV2 to TRBJ1-2, with D perhaps TRBD1 (5 bases). V lost 11 bases to trimming and J lost 4 bases, with 14 bases between them. This CDR3 contains 12 residues. Germline V gives CDR1 SNHLY, CDR2 FYNNEI.

The chain employs TRBV10-3 and TRBJ2-7; the match to TRBD1 covers 7 bases. Per the germline V gene, CDR1 is ENHRY and CDR2 is SYGVKD. Unmatched junction bases numbered 12, after V lost 2 bases and J lost 5 bases. CDR3 length: 16 amino acids. The CDR3 is CAISERQGTAENEQYF. In nucleotides, the CDR3 is TGTGCCATCAGTGAGCGACAAGGGACAGCAGAGAACGAGCAGTACTTC.

The rearrangement links TRBV10-1 to TRBJ2-1; D not certain. The germline V and J ends were trimmed by 3 bases and 10 bases, with 16 bases remaining between them. There are 14 residues in the CDR3. Per the germline V gene, CDR1 is WNHNN and CDR2 is SYGVQD (reference sequence). CDR3: CASSDQSLQREQFF. CDR3 nucleotides: TGCGCCAGCAGTGACCAGTCCCTGCAAAGAGAGCAGTTCTTC.

This clone has just a few counts. The chain uses TRBV19 and TRBJ1-5; the D gene is possibly TRBD1 (5 bases). CDR3 length: 13 residues. V was pared by 8 bases and J by 7 bases, with 15 bases between. Germline lookup yields CDR1 LNHDA and CDR2 SQIVND (reference sequence). CDR3 region: CASAMGRGQPQHF. DNA of the CDR3: TGTGCCAGTGCAATGGGTAGGGGACAGCCCCAGCATTTT.

This clone was seen only a few times. This chain uses TRBV28 with TRBJ1-1, with 7 positions matching TRBD1. This CDR3 has 17 amino acids. Germline V gene sequence: CDR1 MDHEN, CDR2 SYDVKM. V was clipped by 3 bases and J by 4 bases; unmatched bases: 14. The CDR3 DNA follows: TGTGCCAGCAGTTTTCCCAAGACCAGGGGGAAGGGCACTGAAGCTTTCTTT. Translating gives CASSFPKTRGKGTEAFF.

The CDR3 region is CASSSYRDRDNYGYTF. CDR3 coding DNA: TGTGCCAGCTCATCTTACCGGGACAGGGATAACTATGGCTACACCTTC. The rearrangement uses TRBV18 and TRBJ1-2; TRBD1 matches at 9 bases. V dropped 5 bases and J dropped 1; count of bases not matched to a gene: 8. Germline lookup yields CDR1 KGHSH and CDR2 LQKENI. This CDR3 contains 16 residues.

The V call is TRBV5-1, the J call TRBJ2-2; D gene unclear. This CDR3 spans 15 amino acids. Germline loops: CDR1 SGHRS, CDR2 YFSETQ. The V end was cut by 0 bases, the J end by 1 base, with 7 bases between. CDR3 region: CASSLDTLNTGELFF. CDR3 in DNA: TGCGCCAGCAGCTTGGACACCTTGAACACCGGGGAGCTGTTTTTT.

This clone has only one observation. The V and J genes are TRBV30 and TRBJ2-1; D uncertain. This CDR3 spans 11 amino acids. Trimming removed 3 bases from V and 13 bases from J, with 13 bases in between. Germline V gives CDR1 GTSNPN, CDR2 SVGIG (reference sequence). The CDR3 region is CAWSARALQFF. CDR3 bases: TGTGCCTGGAGCGCCCGGGCCTTACAGTTCTTC.

The V gene is TRBV6-5, the J gene TRBJ2-2, with a possible D match to TRBD1 (6 bases). The CDR3 has 14 amino acids. The V end lost 6 bases, the J end lost 4 bases, and 12 bases lay between the germline ends. CDR1 is MNHEY and CDR2 is SVGAGI in the germline V gene. CDR3 sequence: CASRRTETTGELFF. Here the CDR3 DNA reads TGTGCCAGCAGACGGACAGAGACCACCGGGGAGCTGTTTTTT.

The J gene is TRBJ1-2, the V gene TRBV5-1; TRBD1 agrees at 9 bases. The CDR3 extends over 14 amino acids. Germline trimming cut 4 bases from V and 7 bases from J; bases unmatched to any gene: 8. The germline CDR1 and CDR2 sequences are SGHRS and YFSETQ. The CDR3 here is CASSQTGQGRGYTF. The DNA of the CDR3 is TGCGCCAGCAGCCAGACGGGACAGGGCCGTGGCTACACCTTC. Based on the CDR3 plus reference TRBV5-1 and TRBJ1-2, the full variable domain is KAGVTQTPRYLIKTRGQQVTLSCSPISGHRSVSWYQQTPGQGLQFLFEYFSETQRNKGNFPGRFSGRQFSNSRSEMNVSTLELGDSALYLCASSQTGQGRGYTFGSGTRLTVV.

The rearrangement joins TRBV27 to TRBJ2-3; TRBD2 might be the D (7 bases). V lost 9 bases to trimming and J lost 3 bases, with 16 bases between them. The CDR3 runs 14 residues. CDR1 and CDR2 (germline): MNHEY, SMNVEV (reference sequence). The CDR3 spells CASRRGRDTDTQYF. The CDR3 DNA sequence: TGTGCCAGTCGAAGGGGGAGGGATACAGATACGCAGTATTTT.

This clone was observed once. V is TRBV29-1 and J is TRBJ1-2, with TRBD1 as a possible D gene (5 bases). Germline lookup yields CDR1 SQVTM and CDR2 ANQGSEA. Trimming left V 6 bases short and J 8 bases short, with 22 bases between. The CDR3 spans 14 residues. DNA of the CDR3: TGCAGCGTGGCCGGGACCGACAAAAGGAGCGGCTACACCTTC. This codes for CSVAGTDKRSGYTF.

This clone was observed once. V usage is TRBV28 and J usage is TRBJ2-1, with D perhaps matching TRBD2 (6 bases). Per germline, CDR1 MDHEN and CDR2 SYDVKM. V was pared by 3 bases and J by 7 bases, with 13 bases between. The CDR3 spans 14 residues. CDR3 coding DNA: TGTGCCAGCAGTTTGACGGGAGTAAGGAATGAGCAGTTCTTC. This encodes CASSLTGVRNEQFF.

The rearrangement links TRBV6-1 to TRBJ2-3; no clear D. V dropped 8 bases and J dropped 0 bases, with 6 bases sitting between them. This CDR3 region has 12 residues. Germline CDR1 MNHNS, CDR2 SASEGT. As DNA, the CDR3 is TGTGCCAGCGTTTCAAGCACAGATACGCAGTATTTT. Residues: CASVSSTDTQYF.

The chain joins TRBV5-4 to TRBJ2-5; TRBD2 aligns across 14 bases. V lost 0 bases to trimming and J lost 2 bases; unmatched junction nucleotides: 3. The CDR3 extends over 17 amino acids. Germline V gene sequence: CDR1 SGHNT, CDR2 YYREEE (reference sequence). CDR3 coding DNA: TGTGCCAGCAGCTTGGATGGACTAGCGGGGGGACAAGAGACCCAGTACTTC. This codes for CASSLDGLAGGQETQYF.

This clone has just a few counts. The V and J genes are TRBV18 and TRBJ1-5; 7 bases align to TRBD1. The V gene end was trimmed by 2 bases and the J gene end by 2 bases; junction bases not matched to a gene: 0. From germline, CDR1 is KGHSH and CDR2 LQKENI. This CDR3 is built from 14 residues. The CDR3 spells CASSPGTGNQPQHF. In nucleotides, the CDR3 is TGTGCCAGCTCACCAGGGACAGGCAATCAGCCCCAGCATTTT.

The rearrangement joins TRBV27 to TRBJ2-3; a possible D gene is TRBD2 (6 bases). The CDR3 runs 14 residues. V was pared by 3 bases and J by 6 bases, with 13 bases between. The germline gives CDR1 MNHEY, CDR2 SMNVEV (reference sequence). CDR3 nucleotides: TGTGCCAGCAGTTTCTGGGACTCTGCGGATACGCAGTATTTT. Its translation is CASSFWDSADTQYF.

This chain connects TRBV12-5 to TRBJ2-3, with 9 positions matching TRBD1. Per the germline V gene, CDR1 is LGHNT and CDR2 is FRNRAP. The V and J ends lost 5 bases and 8 bases, in that order; junction bases with no gene match: 8. This CDR3 is built from 14 residues. The CDR3 loop is CASGPGQGGGTQYF. The CDR3 DNA sequence: TGTGCTAGTGGTCCGGGACAGGGAGGGGGTACGCAGTATTTT.

This chain links TRBV5-1 with TRBJ2-2; TRBD2 matches 7 bases. The CDR3 has 16 residues. Losses at the gene ends were 3 bases for V and 2 bases for J; bases not matched to a gene: 7. In germline, CDR1 is SGHRS, CDR2 YFSETQ. Written as DNA, the CDR3 is TGCGCCAGCAGCTCCCGGGGGACTACCAACACCGGGGAGCTGTTTTTT. Protein sequence: CASSSRGTTNTGELFF.

This clone was observed a single time. V is TRBV11-2 and J is TRBJ2-7; TRBD2 matches at 10 bases. Germline V gene sequence: CDR1 SGHAT, CDR2 FQNNGV. The CDR3 is 16 amino acids. J lost 4 bases, V lost 4 bases, and 10 bases had no gene match. CDR3 loop: CASSWGSGRASYEQYF. For the CDR3, the DNA is TGTGCCAGCAGCTGGGGAAGCGGGAGGGCCTCGTACGAGCAGTACTTC.